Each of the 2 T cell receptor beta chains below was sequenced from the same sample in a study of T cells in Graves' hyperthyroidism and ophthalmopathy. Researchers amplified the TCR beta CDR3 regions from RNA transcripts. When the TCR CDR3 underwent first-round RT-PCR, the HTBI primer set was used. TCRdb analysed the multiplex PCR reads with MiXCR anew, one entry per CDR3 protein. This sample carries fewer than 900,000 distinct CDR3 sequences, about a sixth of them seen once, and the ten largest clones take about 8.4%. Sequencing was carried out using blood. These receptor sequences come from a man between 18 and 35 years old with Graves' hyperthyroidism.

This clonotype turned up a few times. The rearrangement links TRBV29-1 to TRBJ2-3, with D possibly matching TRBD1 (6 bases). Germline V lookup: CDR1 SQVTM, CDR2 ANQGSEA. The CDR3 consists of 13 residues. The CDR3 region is CTALQGWTDTQYF. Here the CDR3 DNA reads TGCACCGCCCTACAGGGCTGGACAGATACGCAGTATTTT.

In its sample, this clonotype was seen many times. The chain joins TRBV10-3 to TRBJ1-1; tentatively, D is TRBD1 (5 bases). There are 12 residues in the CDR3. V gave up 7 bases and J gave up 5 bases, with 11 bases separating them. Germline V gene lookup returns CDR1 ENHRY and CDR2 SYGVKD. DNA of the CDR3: TGTGCCATCAAGGAGGGACGGACTGAAGCTTTCTTT. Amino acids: CAIKEGRTEAFF.